This record covers a single T cell receptor (beta chain). Antigen unknown. This CDR3 is built from 14 residues. The germline CDR1 and CDR2 sequences are SGDLS and YYNGEE. Trimming left V 0 bases short and J 2 bases short, with 9 bases between. These data belong to a study of T cell responses to AZD1222 COVID-19 vaccine. Study summary: Second-dose recipients at about 4 or about 12 weeks were treated as one pooled group. Findings of the study overall: None of the repertoires were sampled until the peak T cell response had passed. A mostly white British donor set with more females was recruited, and clonal diversity was possibly underestimated. Nearly half of unique spike-specific TCRs reportedly avoided B.1.351 and B.1.1.7 mutated regions.

Clones were sequenced by immunoSEQ multiplex PCR, and TCRdb holds only the in-frame ones, with some missing. The sample includes about 260,000 clones, approximately 93% of them seen just once. V is TRBV9 and J is TRBJ2-7; D is possibly TRBD2 (6 bases). Sequencing was performed on peripheral blood, taken on day 0 of AZD1222 vaccination. This sequence was found in an adult in good health. This CDR3 reads CASSVGGETYEQYF. The CDR3 nucleotides read TGTGCCAGCAGCGTAGGGGGGGAAACCTACGAGCAGTACTTC.